This T cell receptor beta chain was obtained from a study of CD8+ T cells in alopecia areata. This CDR3 comprises 17 residues. Unmatched junction bases numbered 11, after V lost 2 bases and J lost 6 bases. Germline values: CDR1 SNHLY, CDR2 FYNNEI. Sequencing used cDNA as its template, made by extracting RNA and reverse transcribing it. Using immunoSEQ multiplex PCR, the repertoire was profiled, and TCRdb retains in-frame clones only, with some absent. The data contain 200,000 to 250,000 clones, 56% of them singletons. Sorting of PBMCs yielded the CD4+ and CD8+ T cells. Sequences were obtained from CD8+ T cells sorted from blood. This receptor was obtained from a human donor in good health. V usage is TRBV2 and J usage is TRBJ2-3; 10 bases align to TRBD2. CDR3 region: CASSESSSSGGWDTQYF. For the CDR3, the DNA is TGTGCCAGCAGTGAATCCTCCTCTAGCGGGGGATGGGATACGCAGTATTTT.